The sequence of this T cell receptor (beta chain) was determined in a study of identical twins listed by TCRdb under 2016. Some background on the complete study: The study deep-sequenced TCR alpha and beta repertoires from monozygotic twins, unrelated adults of various ages and cord blood to test whether fetal clonotypes persist. Replicate twin experiments were performed at different times using different library preparation protocols to rule out contamination.

Only healthy Caucasian donors were included. Three pairs of female monozygotic twins, all aged about 18 to 30 years, were included in the twin cohort. Peripheral blood mononuclear cells were the source from which RNA for the TCR libraries was isolated. From cysteine to phenylalanine, the CDR3 is 11 amino acids long. Only the CDR3 DNA stays, 33 bases, in frame from base 1. Sequences SNHLY (CDR1) and FYNNEI (CDR2) are obtained from the germline V gene. V is shortened by 7 bases, J by 7 bases, and the region joining them spans 7 bases. Note on this clonotype: The target of this receptor is not known. No base-level quality is on record; no much larger clone is a single base apart.

The research as a whole found: In beta out-of-frame sequences, excess twin sharing was weaker, because having fewer shared sequences lowered the signal-to-noise ratio. Abundant cord blood beta clonotypes carried fewer insertions; young adult naive repertoires showed a weaker similar trend, while memory repertoires showed none. Because the same donors could not be followed over many years, conclusions were based on cross-sectional statistical analysis. Zero-insertion analyses could be partly confounded by invariant T cells such as MAIT and iNKT, although diverse VJ usage argued against such confounding for most clonotypes. Compared with coincidental sharing between unrelated individuals, an excess of low generation-probability sequences was observed among out-of-frame TCR alpha sequences shared between twins. Out-of-frame TCR alpha sharing in monozygotic twins was systematically underestimated by recombination models, whereas sharing between unrelated individuals was in agreement with the recombination models.

To prepare the library, 5' RACE was applied. Sequenced using an Illumina HiSeq 2000. A universal primer binding site was added through template switching, and the final cDNA carried a unique molecular identifier so that TCR cDNA molecules could be counted accurately. Specific primers in the conserved constant-segment region were used to synthesize first-strand cDNA for TCR alpha and beta chains. To control for contamination, every cDNA library was double barcoded, receiving both a SMART-Mk sample barcode and Illumina barcodes. TruSeq adapter sequences along with Illumina sample barcodes were introduced in two successive PCR steps. The TCR alpha and beta cDNA libraries were sequenced on the Illumina HiSeq platform using custom primers. Concerning the study's data processing: Unique molecular identifiers were extracted from raw reads with MiGEC, and CDR3 positions were determined with MiXCR. For each individual, recombination models were inferred using an EM algorithm with the repgenHMM and IGoR tools. The tcR package in R was used for shared clonotype analysis, with sharing normalized by the product of cloneset sizes. To study raw recombination free of thymic and clonal selection effects, out-of-frame nonproductive sequences were analyzed. TCRdb trimmed public reads at Q25 via fastp, called clones via MiXCR and kept in-frame beta chains. Each CDR3 protein appears once, grouped with its most common genes and DNA. These V and J calls originate from TCRdb's pipeline instead of the authors' own analysis. Present in this sample are some 590,000 distinct CDR3 sequences, over 8.5% of which were seen just once. The top ten clonotypes cover 2.5% to 3% of the sample.

These same data were also listed under a study on yellow fever vaccine responses in identical twins. Per that second paper: According to the authors, in identical twins the way T cells responded to vaccination appeared partly convergent and partly personalized. Focusing on identical twins, the study followed the T cell clones that responded to the vaccine, and did so with precision.

This sequence originates from a woman in her late teens or twenties in good health. The rearrangement combines TRBV2 with TRBJ2-2; the D gene cannot be named for sure. Sequenced: PBMCs. The CDR3 here reads CASKVGGELFF. The DNA sequence reads TGTGCCAGCAAAGTGGGCGGGGAGCTGTTTTTT.